The rows below give T cell receptor beta chains drawn from one sample of a study of blood T cells in healthy people across ages. TCRdb re-derived calls from the 5' RACE reads in MiXCR, one entry per CDR3 protein. This sample has roughly 1.5 million distinct CDR3 sequences; around 40% occur once, and the top ten carry around 4%. The sequencing sample was made of blood. Receptor source: a woman under 30 in good health. The CDR3 runs from the conserved cysteine through the conserved F or W. D genes are given only for firm matches. Only some rows state a clone size, as once, few, many or a class for expanded clones.

size | D | J | V | CDR3 | DNA
few | . | TRBJ2-1 | TRBV27 | CASSTRGGGDYNEQFF | TGTGCCAGCAGCACGCGGGGCGGCGGGGATTACAATGAGCAGTTCTTC
. | . | TRBJ2-3 | TRBV6-4 | CASISLPLGTDTQYF | TGTGCCAGCATCTCCCTGCCCCTTGGCACAGATACGCAGTATTTT
. | TRBD2 | TRBJ2-7 | TRBV6-5 | CASSYSFASGGYEQYF | TGTGCCAGCAGTTACTCCTTTGCTAGCGGGGGCTACGAGCAGTACTTC
few | TRBD2 | TRBJ2-1 | TRBV24-1 | CATSDPAGGRGNEQFF | TGTGCCACCAGTGACCCAGCGGGAGGGAGGGGAAATGAGCAGTTCTTC
few | . | TRBJ1-6 | TRBV7-3 | CASSSPGRESPLHF | TGTGCCAGCAGCTCCCCGGGACGGGAGTCACCCCTCCACTTT
many | . | TRBJ1-2 | TRBV29-1 | CSVVIGEGYTF | TGCAGCGTTGTTATCGGGGAAGGCTACACCTTC
. | TRBD2 | TRBJ2-3 | TRBV20-1 | CSASPGGLTDTQYF | TGCAGTGCTAGCCCGGGGGGGCTGACAGATACGCAGTATTTT
few | . | TRBJ2-7 | TRBV29-1 | CSVEDSGGEQYF | TGCAGCGTCGAAGACAGTGGCGGCGAGCAGTACTTC
few | TRBD1 | TRBJ2-4 | TRBV29-1 | CSVRQGENIQYF | TGCAGCGTACGACAGGGAGAAAACATTCAGTACTTC
few | . | TRBJ1-4 | TRBV7-9 | CASSARSLTTEKLFF | TGTGCCAGCAGCGCCAGGAGCCTGACGACTGAAAAACTGTTTTTT
few | . | TRBJ2-7 | TRBV28 | CASSQDRRSTYEQYF | TGTGCCAGCAGTCAGGACAGAAGAAGTACCTACGAGCAGTACTTC
. | . | TRBJ1-2 | TRBV20-1 | CSASLRGYGYTF | TGCAGTGCCTCTCTTAGGGGCTATGGCTACACCTTC
. | . | TRBJ2-3 | TRBV20-1 | CSALTSPTDTQYF | TGCAGTGCTCTGACTAGTCCCACAGATACGCAGTATTTT
. | . | TRBJ1-5 | TRBV12-3/TRBV12-4 | CASSRLNHQPQHF | TGTGCCAGCAGTCGACTTAACCATCAGCCCCAGCATTTT
few | . | TRBJ2-7 | TRBV20-1 | CSATGFSYNEQYF | TGCAGTGCTACCGGGTTCTCCTACAATGAGCAGTACTTC
. | . | TRBJ2-7 | TRBV6-6 | CASRSGPGEQYF | TGTGCCAGCAGGTCTGGGCCAGGCGAGCAGTACTTC
. | . | TRBJ1-1 | TRBV25-1 | CASSPQGGVDTEAFF | TGTGCCAGCAGTCCCCAGGGAGGAGTAGACACTGAAGCTTTCTTT
. | TRBD2 | TRBJ2-7 | TRBV2 | CASSGLAGVEQYF | TGTGCCAGCTCTGGACTAGCGGGAGTCGAGCAGTACTTC
many | TRBD1 | TRBJ2-7 | TRBV29-1 | CSVVGLQGYEQYF | TGCAGCGTTGTGGGATTACAGGGGTACGAGCAGTACTTC
. | . | TRBJ1-1 | TRBV7-7 | CASSQSLYWGYTEAFF | TGTGCTAGCAGCCAAAGCCTCTATTGGGGGTACACTGAAGCTTTCTTT
. | TRBD1 | TRBJ2-7 | TRBV5-1 | CASSLQTGQGASYEQYF | TGCGCCAGCAGCTTGCAAACCGGACAGGGGGCTTCCTACGAGCAGTACTTC
. | . | TRBJ2-2 | TRBV7-6 | CASSLYGGRGELFF | TGTGCCAGCAGCTTATACGGGGGAAGGGGGGAGCTGTTTTTT
. | TRBD2 | TRBJ2-1 | TRBV7-2 | CASSFSGLAGEGSYNEQFF | TGTGCCAGCAGCTTTTCGGGACTAGCGGGGGAAGGGTCCTACAATGAGCAGTTCTTC
. | . | TRBJ2-4 | TRBV30 | CAWGQFHEQYF | TGTGCCTGGGGACAATTCCATGAGCAGTACTTC